These 23 T cell receptor beta chains were all obtained from the same sample, sequenced in a study of blood T cell repertoires in COVID-19. TCRdb keeps only in-frame clones here, not all; method: immunoSEQ multiplex PCR. Of 380,000 or so clones listed, roughly 90% are singletons. Sequenced sample: peripheral blood. These TCRs come from a middle-aged man with acute or convalescent COVID-19.

The table lists this clone with a count of one. The CDR3 sequence is CASSSNLPPYYEQYF. CDR3 bases: TGTGCCAGCAGTTCCAACCTACCCCCTTACTACGAGCAGTACTTC. J is TRBJ2-7 and V is TRBV28, with D unresolved. The CDR3 length is 15 residues. Germline CDR1 MDHEN, CDR2 SYDVKM. V shed 4 bases and J shed 3 bases, with 16 bases lying between them.

V gene TRBV18 combines with J gene TRBJ1-4; D is undetermined. The CDR3 length is 12 residues. Per the germline V gene, CDR1 is KGHSH and CDR2 is LQKENI. V was trimmed by 6 bases and J by 7 bases, leaving 9 bases between them. CDR3 in amino acids: CASSPSGEKLFF. The DNA for the CDR3 is TGTGCCAGCTCCCCGTCGGGTGAAAAACTGTTTTTT. Complete variable domain (other parts from reference TRBV18 and TRBJ1-4): NAGVMQNPRHLVRRRGQEARLRCSPMKGHSHVYWYRQLPEEGLKFMVYLQKENIIDESGMPKERFSAEFPKEGPSILRIQQVVRGDSAAYFCASSPSGEKLFFGSGTQLSVL.

V usage is TRBV28 and J usage is TRBJ1-4; TRBD1 matches at 9 bases. Germline V CDR1 and CDR2: MDHEN, SYDVKM. The CDR3 is 14 amino acids. J lost 6 bases, V lost 4 bases, and 3 bases had no gene match. The CDR3 loop is CASSSGTGYEKLFF. The DNA of the CDR3 is TGTGCCAGCAGTTCCGGGACAGGGTATGAAAAACTGTTTTTT.

The chain links TRBV19 to TRBJ2-7; D remains unclear. Germline V CDR1 and CDR2: LNHDA, SQIVND (reference sequence). The CDR3 spans 14 residues. Trimming took off 3 bases at V and 3 bases at J, with 12 bases between the two ends. Here the CDR3 DNA reads TGTGCCAGTAGTATTGATGGGCAGCACTACGAGCAGTACTTC. This gives the protein CASSIDGQHYEQYF.

The genes are TRBV9 and TRBJ2-2; TRBD1 aligns across 8 bases. The CDR3 is 15 amino acids. CDR1 is SGDLS and CDR2 is YYNGEE in the germline V gene. J lost 1 base, V lost 7 bases, and 6 bases had no gene match. This CDR3 is CASEQGDVNTGELFF. Written as DNA, the CDR3 is TGTGCCAGCGAACAGGGGGACGTGAACACCGGGGAGCTGTTTTTT.

This chain connects TRBV27 to TRBJ2-7; 9 nucleotides match TRBD2. V lost 4 bases, J lost 5 bases, and 9 bases stayed unmatched. Per germline, CDR1 MNHEY and CDR2 SMNVEV (reference sequence). This CDR3 has 15 amino acids. This chain's CDR3 is CASSYSAGGIHEQYF. The CDR3 coding sequence is TGTGCCAGCAGTTATTCAGCGGGAGGAATCCACGAGCAGTACTTC.

The J gene is TRBJ2-1, the V gene TRBV27; 7 nucleotides line up with TRBD2. The CDR3 runs to 15 residues. With V trimmed by 3 bases and J by 3 bases, 5 bases remained unmatched. Germline V gene lookup returns CDR1 MNHEY and CDR2 SMNVEV (reference sequence). The CDR3 loop is CASSFYGGGYNEQFF. CDR3 DNA: TGTGCCAGCAGTTTCTATGGGGGGGGCTACAATGAGCAGTTCTTC.

The chain employs TRBV16 and TRBJ2-1, with 9 bases that match TRBD1. The V gene end was trimmed by 2 bases and the J gene end by 7 bases; junction bases not matched to a gene: 6. The CDR3 sequence is 15 residues long. Per germline, CDR1 KGHSY and CDR2 FQNENV. CDR3 in amino acids: CASSQPGQGLNEQFF. The CDR3 DNA follows: TGTGCCAGCAGCCAACCGGGACAGGGATTGAATGAGCAGTTCTTC.

The gene calls are TRBV27 and TRBJ2-1, with D perhaps TRBD2 (6 bases). The CDR3 sequence is 13 residues long. The germline V gene has CDR1 MNHEY and CDR2 SMNVEV (reference sequence). V gave up 3 bases and J gave up 5 bases, with 8 bases separating them. CDR3 amino acids: CASSLGLDNEQFF. The DNA of the CDR3 is TGTGCCAGCAGTTTGGGACTGGACAATGAGCAGTTCTTC.

V gene TRBV11-3 combines with J gene TRBJ2-7; 9 bases are a match to TRBD1. The CDR3 is 13 residues long. The germline gives CDR1 SGHNT, CDR2 YENEEA. V lost 4 bases and J lost 5; bases outside the gene matches: 3. The DNA of the CDR3 is TGTGCCAGCAGCTACAGGGGGCGCGACGAGCAGTACTTC. Amino acid sequence: CASSYRGRDEQYF.

The rearrangement links TRBV5-4 to TRBJ2-1; D is undetermined. The CDR3 totals 16 residues. Trimming took 6 bases from V and 8 from J, leaving 24 bases between them. Germline V CDR1 and CDR2: SGHNT, YYREEE (reference sequence). The CDR3 sequence is CASTTPGVVPNDEQFF. The CDR3 nucleotides are TGTGCCAGCACAACCCCCGGAGTGGTCCCAAACGATGAGCAGTTCTTC.

This sequence joins TRBV30 and TRBJ2-3; 10 bases fit TRBD2. J gave up 6 bases and V 1 base, and 4 bases lay outside the gene matches. The CDR3 totals 14 residues. CDR1 is GTSNPN, CDR2 SVGIG, per germline (reference sequence). The DNA for the CDR3 is TGTGCCTGGAGTGATCAACTAGCGGGGGATACGCAGTATTTT. Translated, it gives CAWSDQLAGDTQYF.

The chain's CDR3 is CASSPRDRVLETQYF. In DNA, the CDR3 is TGTGCCAGCAGCCCAAGGGACAGGGTGTTAGAGACCCAGTACTTC. The chain is built from TRBV7-2 and TRBJ2-5; 9 nucleotides match TRBD1. There are 15 residues in the CDR3. CDR1 SGHTA and CDR2 FQGNSA come from the germline V gene. Trimming took 5 bases from V and 4 from J; bases not matched to a gene: 8.

This chain uses TRBV28 with TRBJ1-3, with D maybe TRBD1 (6 bases). The germline V and J ends were trimmed by 4 bases and 7 bases, with 14 bases remaining between them. Looked up from germline, CDR1 is MDHEN and CDR2 is SYDVKM. This CDR3 contains 14 residues. The CDR3 DNA reads as TGTGCCAGCAGTTGGGGACAACAGGGCAACACCATATATTTT. Translated: CASSWGQQGNTIYF. Full variable domain (remainder filled in from reference TRBV28 and TRBJ1-3): DVKVTQSSRYLVKRTGEKVFLECVQDMDHENMFWYRQDPGLGLRLIYFSYDVKMKEKGDIPEGYSVSREKKERFSLILESASTNQTSMYLCASSWGQQGNTIYFGEGSWLTVV.

The chain has TRBV9 and TRBJ2-7; perhaps TRBD1 as D (6 bases). The germline CDR1 and CDR2 sequences are SGDLS and YYNGEE. The CDR3 has 15 amino acids. V lost 0 bases to trimming and J lost 0 bases, with 10 bases between them. Here the CDR3 reads CASSVGVDSSYEQYF. DNA for the CDR3: TGTGCCAGCAGCGTAGGGGTGGACAGCTCCTACGAGCAGTACTTC.

CDR3 nucleotide sequence: TGCGCCAGCAGCTTAGGGGCCGTCAACGAGCAGTACTTC. This sequence encodes CASSLGAVNEQYF. This chain joins TRBV5-1 and TRBJ2-7; D is possibly TRBD1 (5 bases). Looked up from germline, CDR1 is SGHRS and CDR2 is YFSETQ. V lost 2 bases and J 5 bases, leaving 11 bases between the germline ends. The CDR3 length is 13 residues. Together with reference TRBV5-1 and TRBJ2-7, the CDR3 gives the full variable domain: KAGVTQTPRYLIKTRGQQVTLSCSPISGHRSVSWYQQTPGQGLQFLFEYFSETQRNKGNFPGRFSGRQFSNSRSEMNVSTLELGDSALYLCASSLGAVNEQYFGPGTRLTVT.

The chain links TRBV4-3 to TRBJ2-7; tentative D call: TRBD1 (6 bases). Deletions cut 11 bases from V and 0 bases from J, with 17 bases between. The CDR3 totals 14 residues. Germline values: CDR1 LGHNA, CDR2 YSLEER. The CDR3 sequence: CARLTRTASYEQYF. In nucleotides, the CDR3 is TGCGCCCGCCTGACCCGGACAGCCTCCTACGAGCAGTACTTC.

The genes are TRBV5-1 and TRBJ1-1; D perhaps matches TRBD1 (6 bases). The CDR3 extends over 15 amino acids. The ends were cut back, 3 bases at V and 10 bases at J, with 22 bases in the middle. Germline assignment: CDR1 SGHRS and CDR2 YFSETQ. For the CDR3, the DNA is TGCGCCAGCAGCTCGGGCGCGTCAGGGGCTCATTCAGCTTTCTTT. It translates to CASSSGASGAHSAFF.

The CDR3 DNA reads as TGTGCCAGCACTACCAGGAGGGTCACAGACTACAATGAGCAGTTCTTC. The encoded protein is CASTTRRVTDYNEQFF. The chain employs TRBV28 and TRBJ2-1, with a weak D call TRBD2 (6 bases). In germline, CDR1 is MDHEN, CDR2 SYDVKM. The CDR3 is 16 amino acids. Trimming pared 7 bases from V and 3 bases from J, leaving 19 bases between.

This clone has just a few counts. The CDR3 region has the DNA TGTGCCAGCACCGTCCTCGAAGGACAGGGGGCGGGGCAGCCCCAGCATTTT. Its translation: CASTVLEGQGAGQPQHF. The V call is TRBV7-2, the J call TRBJ1-5; TRBD1 aligns across 11 bases. With V trimmed by 7 bases and J by 7 bases, 15 bases remained unmatched. In germline, CDR1 is SGHTA, CDR2 FQGNSA. The CDR3 length is 17 residues.

V is TRBV3-1 (or the pseudogene TRBV3-2) and J is TRBJ1-2; tentative D call: TRBD1 (5 bases). V lost 4 bases and J lost 4, with 10 bases in between. The CDR3 has 13 amino acids. Germline V gene sequence: CDR1 LGHDT, CDR2 YNNKEL (reference sequence). CDR3 residues: CASSPTDSYGYTF. The CDR3 coding sequence is TGTGCCAGCAGCCCGACAGACTCCTATGGCTACACCTTC.

The rearrangement joins TRBV7-9 to TRBJ1-1; possible D gene TRBD1, 6 bases. The CDR3 loop spans 14 amino acids. Deletions cut 1 base from V and 5 bases from J, with 11 bases between. Germline V CDR1 and CDR2: SEHNR, FQNEAQ (reference sequence). CDR3 nucleotides: TGTGCCAGCAGCTTAGTCAGGGGAGTGACTGAAGCTTTCTTT. It translates to CASSLVRGVTEAFF.

J is TRBJ1-1 and V is TRBV19, with TRBD1 matching over 8 bases. Per the germline V gene, CDR1 is LNHDA and CDR2 is SQIVND (reference sequence). This CDR3 region has 14 residues. Germline trimming cut 6 bases from V and 5 bases from J; bases unmatched to any gene: 8. The CDR3 coding sequence is TGTGCCAGTAGCAGACAGGGGATAGGTACTGAAGCTTTCTTT. It translates to CASSRQGIGTEAFF.